The sequence of this T cell receptor (beta chain) was determined in a study of neurological immune-mediated disorders. This clonotype was recorded many times. Per the germline V gene, CDR1 is DFQATT and CDR2 is SNEGSKA (reference sequence). The V segment lost 4 bases and the J segment 4 bases; nucleotides outside the gene matches: 5. CDR3 length equals 13 residues. The sorted libraries started from some 970,000 CD4+ or CD8+ T cells. By 5'RACE with 10-nucleotide random UMIs, the cDNA was made. Every sequencing run generated over 180 million TCR-beta sequences from 15-18 subjects. TCRdb re-analysed the 5' RACE reads in MiXCR, keeping a single row per CDR3 protein. The sample lists 35,000 to 40,000 distinct CDR3 sequences, around 10% occurring once.

Sequenced input: CD4+ T cells from blood. This sequence was found in a woman in her 30s with HTLV-1-associated myelopathy (HAM/TSP). The chain couples TRBV20-1 to TRBJ2-3, with 7 bases fitting TRBD1. In nucleotides, the CDR3 is TGCAGTGCTAATGACAGGGAACCAGATACGCAGTATTTT. Its protein is CSANDREPDTQYF.